Described below is a single T cell receptor (beta chain) sequence and its context. Its cognate antigen has yet to be identified. Base-call qualities are not available, and no considerably larger clone is one nucleotide away. TCR cDNA was synthesized by 5'RACE template switching, through which a universal primer site and unique molecular identifiers were introduced. cDNA synthesis was primed from both the TCR alpha and TCR beta constant segments. Library amplification used two PCR steps, and the second PCR step added sample barcodes and sequencing adapters. Sequencing of libraries was done on Illumina HiSeq 2500 (2x100 bp) or NovaSeq (2x150 bp). The authors' analysis ran thus. MIGEC handled demultiplexing of reads and collapsing into UMI consensus sequences, while MiXCR performed V(D)J alignment. Clonotypes responding to the vaccine were identified with edgeR on replicate PBMC samples, with the criteria of FDR below 0.01 and a log2 fold change above 5 up to day 15. Each bulk clonotype was labeled CD4 or CD8 based on which sequenced repertoire, CD4 or CD8, contained the clonotype at higher abundance. TCRdb itself trimmed the public reads at Q25 with fastp, ran MiXCR and retained productive beta chains. Each entry merges the rows of one CDR3 protein and shows their most common DNA and genes. The V and J calls and clone size are TCRdb's, not the authors'. The sample table shows about 630,000 distinct CDR3 sequences, and around 12% are seen once. About 15% of the sample is held by the ten biggest clonotypes.

These data belong to a study of T cells after yellow fever vaccination (dated by TCRdb to about 2019). As for the study more broadly: Libraries from fractions with low cell numbers were prepared with the SMART-Seq v4 Ultra Low Input RNA kit. To follow T-cell clones before and after both primary and booster YFV17D yellow fever vaccination, bulk TCR alpha and beta repertoires underwent longitudinal sequencing. Two healthy male donors, one aged 18 to 30 and one aged 30 to 40 years, made up the cohort. Blood was collected at multiple timepoints before and after primary and secondary immunization, and bulk PBMC replicates and cell subsets were isolated.

Including the terminal cysteine and phenylalanine, the CDR3 comprises 20 residues. Only the CDR3 part of the read is kept: 60 bases, read in frame from the first base. The germline V gene (reference sequence) sets CDR1 to SGHNT and CDR2 to YYREEE. V is reduced by 3 bases and J by 7 bases, leaving a spacing of 31 bases between them. Reading the label with the study, this specimen's treatment or condition is: live attenuated yellow fever vaccine strain. At each blood-draw timepoint, two biological replicates of bulk PBMCs were collected. PBMCs were isolated from peripheral blood using a standard Ficoll-Paque protocol. TriZol was used to extract RNA from bulk PBMCs, from CD4 and CD8 fractions, and from dextramer-positive and dextramer-negative fractions. Overall results and qualifications from the work: After the booster, most clones that had expanded after primary vaccination were detected again (approximately 97% of CD4 and 70% to 90% of CD8), suggesting broad maintenance of memory. Only a couple of donors were included in the study, so the extent to which the findings can be generalized is limited. Compared with the primary T-cell response, the secondary T-cell response was weaker but faster, peaking on day 5 rather than day 15. FACS-sorted repertoires could contain abundant contaminating clonotypes from the bulk population, so computational filtering was required. A small share of clonotypes was detected in both CD4 and CD8 compartments, with the overlap likely arising from convergent recombination.

Here the sequenced sample was PBMCs, taken on the day of the yellow fever booster vaccination. The rearranged chain carries TRBV5-4 and TRBJ2-2, and perhaps TRBD1 as D gene, on 6 matching bases. This clonotype originated in a man under 40 who received the YFV17D yellow fever vaccine. The CDR3 reads as follows: CASSSSPLGTMWGLGGELFF. The base sequence is TGTGCCAGCAGCTCCTCTCCGCTGGGCACCATGTGGGGGCTTGGCGGGGAGCTGTTTTTT.